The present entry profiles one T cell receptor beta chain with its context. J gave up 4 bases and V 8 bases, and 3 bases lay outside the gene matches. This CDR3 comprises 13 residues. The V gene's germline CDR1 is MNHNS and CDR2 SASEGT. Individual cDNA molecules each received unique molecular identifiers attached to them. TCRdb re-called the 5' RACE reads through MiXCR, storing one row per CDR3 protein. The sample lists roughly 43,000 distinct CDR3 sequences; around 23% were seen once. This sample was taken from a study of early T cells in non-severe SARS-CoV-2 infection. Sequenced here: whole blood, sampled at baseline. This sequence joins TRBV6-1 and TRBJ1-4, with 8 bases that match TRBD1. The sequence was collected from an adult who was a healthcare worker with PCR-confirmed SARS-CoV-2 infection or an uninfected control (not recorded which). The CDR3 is CASGDRINEKLFF. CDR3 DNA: TGTGCCAGCGGGGACAGGATTAATGAAAAACTGTTTTTT.